Each of the 8 T cell receptor beta chains below was sequenced from the same sample in a study of CD8 T cells in Susac syndrome. It was with random hexamers that about 0.45 to 1 ug RNA was reverse transcribed. TCRdb used MiXCR to reprocess the immunoSEQ multiplex PCR reads, holding one entry per CDR3 protein. The data contain around 160,000 distinct CDR3 sequences, 90% to 95% of them singletons. The sequenced material came from CD4+ T cells from PBMCs. These receptors were obtained from a human donor in good health.

The rearrangement uses TRBV29-1 and TRBJ1-6; D is perhaps TRBD1 (5 bases). Germline V gene data show CDR1 as SQVTM and CDR2 as ANQGSEA. The CDR3 totals 12 residues. V lost 7 bases, J lost 6 bases, and 10 bases lay in between. DNA for the CDR3: TGCAGCGCCGGGGACTCTAATTCACCCCTCCACTTT. The encoded protein is CSAGDSNSPLHF.

The chain combines TRBV29-1 with TRBJ1-2; D gene unclear. Trimming cost V 6 bases and J 2 bases, with 19 bases left between them. This CDR3 comprises 15 residues. Germline CDR1 is SQVTM and CDR2 is ANQGSEA. This chain's CDR3 is CSVASLGNQNYGYTF. As DNA, the CDR3 is TGCAGCGTCGCCTCCTTGGGGAATCAAAACTATGGCTACACCTTC.

The chain recombines TRBV29-1 with TRBJ2-1; the D gene is possibly TRBD1 (6 bases). Germline CDR1 and CDR2: SQVTM and ANQGSEA. Trimming shortened V by 4 bases and J by 7 bases, and 14 bases separated the two germline ends. The CDR3 has 13 residues. CDR3 DNA: TGCAGCGTTGGCGAGGGGACAAGGAATGAGCAGTTCTTC. This codes for CSVGEGTRNEQFF.

The chain employs TRBV27 and TRBJ2-1; 12 positions match TRBD1. The germline gives CDR1 MNHEY, CDR2 SMNVEV (reference sequence). V lost 6 bases and J lost 5; bases outside the gene matches: 5. There are 15 residues in the CDR3. CDR3 DNA sequence: TGTGCCAGCAGGTGGGGACAGGGGGCTAACAATGAGCAGTTCTTC. Protein product: CASRWGQGANNEQFF.

V usage is TRBV28 and J usage is TRBJ2-2, with 9 bases matching TRBD2. The V gene end was trimmed by 1 base and the J gene end by 0 bases; junction bases not matched to a gene: 0. Per germline, CDR1 MDHEN and CDR2 SYDVKM. There are 16 residues in the CDR3. In DNA, the CDR3 is TGTGCCAGCAGTTTATTAGCGGGGGCGAACACCGGGGAGCTGTTTTTT. Its translation is CASSLLAGANTGELFF.

The chain combines TRBV24-1 with TRBJ2-2, with 8 bases matching TRBD1. Germline-derived CDR1 and CDR2 are KGHDR and SFDVKD. The V segment lost 3 bases and the J segment 5 bases; nucleotides outside the gene matches: 10. The CDR3 has 17 amino acids. The CDR3 protein is CATSDPLGQGGTGELFF. The DNA of the CDR3 is TGTGCCACCAGTGATCCGCTCGGACAGGGCGGGACCGGGGAGCTGTTTTTT.

The chain couples TRBV20-1 to TRBJ2-1; no firm D call. The CDR3 is made up of 11 amino acids. The V end lost 5 bases, the J end lost 7 bases, and 9 bases lay between the germline ends. Germline V gene sequence: CDR1 DFQATT, CDR2 SNEGSKA (reference sequence). The DNA for the CDR3 is TGCAGTGCTCGACCGGTTAATGAGCAGTTCTTC. Translation: CSARPVNEQFF.

The gene calls are TRBV30 and TRBJ1-2; D is ambiguous. Germline CDR1 GTSNPN, CDR2 SVGIG (reference sequence). The V gene lost 2 bases and the J gene lost 6 bases, with 10 bases spanning the gap. CDR3 size: 12 residues. CDR3 coding DNA: TGTGCCTGGAGTAGGCAGGTGGATGGCTACACCTTC. Translated, it gives CAWSRQVDGYTF.